The source of this TCR beta chain is a study of beta chain features in type 1 diabetes. The germline V gene has CDR1 LNHDA and CDR2 SQIVND (reference sequence). With 5 bases clipped from V and 8 bases from J, the junction kept 12 bases outside the gene matches. The CDR3 is 15 amino acids. To note about this clone: Its antigen is unidentified.

Broader study findings: Since sequencing was performed on cDNA, cells with high TCR expression could be over-represented.

The whole isolated RNA underwent reverse transcription, so sequencing captured expressed TCRB transcripts. The method was immunoSEQ multiplex PCR; TCRdb's version includes in-frame clones alone and lacks a portion of them. The data hold fewer than 550,000 clones, with more than 9.5% observed a single time. The clonotype originates from a woman between 18 and 29 years old in good health. Sequencing input: naive CD4+ T cells from blood. This chain connects TRBV19 to TRBJ2-1, with TRBD1 identical over 7 bases. The chain's CDR3 is CASSPRTGWNYEQFF. The CDR3 DNA is TGTGCCAGTAGTCCTCGGACAGGCTGGAACTATGAGCAGTTCTTC.